These 21 T cell receptor beta chains originate from one sample sequenced in a study of cytomegalovirus exposure and HLA in healthy donors. Primers included in the PCR were 60 Vbeta and 13 Jbeta primers. Profiling relied on immunoSEQ multiplex PCR, and the TCRdb table lists in-frame clones only, not all of them. The table shows some 92,000 clones, with roughly 84% occurring only once. The material sequenced was PBMCs. The receptors were sampled from a young man in good health and CMV-seronegative.

V usage is TRBV27 and J usage is TRBJ2-7; D perhaps matches TRBD2 (5 bases). V was pared by 2 bases and J by 7 bases, with 21 bases between. The germline V gene encodes CDR1 MNHEY and CDR2 SMNVEV (reference sequence). This CDR3 is built from 16 residues. The CDR3 is CASSLEGPLTDEEQYF. CDR3 coding DNA: TGTGCCAGCAGTTTAGAGGGTCCGCTCACTGATGAAGAGCAGTACTTC.

J is TRBJ2-1 and V is TRBV28; TRBD1 matches at 7 bases. The CDR3 totals 15 residues. Germline V gene data show CDR1 as MDHEN and CDR2 as SYDVKM. V shed 6 bases, J shed 6 bases, and the junction held 11 bases outside the gene matches. This CDR3 reads CASSRLQGIVNEQFF. The CDR3 DNA sequence: TGTGCCAGCAGCCGCTTACAGGGGATTGTCAATGAGCAGTTCTTC.

This chain uses TRBV6-5 with TRBJ2-3, with 8 bases aligning to TRBD1. The germline gives CDR1 MNHEY, CDR2 SVGAGI. The CDR3 extends over 15 amino acids. Unmatched junction bases numbered 10, after V lost 6 bases and J lost 5 bases. CDR3 sequence (DNA): TGTGCCAGCAGAACAGGGGGGCGGCCATTAGATACGCAGTATTTT. This codes for CASRTGGRPLDTQYF.

The V call is TRBV6-1, the J call TRBJ2-7, with 7 bases matching TRBD2. Unmatched junction bases numbered 7, after V lost 5 bases and J lost 3 bases. Germline assignment: CDR1 MNHNS and CDR2 SASEGT. This CDR3 comprises 14 residues. The CDR3 DNA sequence: TGTGCCAGCAGTCAAATCAGGGACTACTACGAGCAGTACTTC. Its protein product is CASSQIRDYYEQYF.

V and J are TRBV6-6 and TRBJ1-1; D is unclear. Germline V CDR1 and CDR2: MNHNY, SVGAGI (reference sequence). The CDR3 has 14 amino acids. V lost 2 bases and J 2 bases, leaving 9 bases between the germline ends. The CDR3: CASSYRTDNTEAFF. The CDR3 DNA sequence: TGTGCCAGCAGTTACCGTACAGATAACACTGAAGCTTTCTTT.

The V call is TRBV7-2, the J call TRBJ1-3; TRBD1 matches 7 bases. CDR3 length: 14 amino acids. Trimming at V came to 3 bases and at J to 8 bases, leaving 7 bases not matched to a gene. Germline V lookup: CDR1 SGHTA, CDR2 FQGNSA. CDR3: CASSFGTALDTIYF. CDR3 DNA: TGTGCCAGCAGCTTCGGGACAGCCTTAGACACCATATATTTT.

The chain couples TRBV7-7 to TRBJ2-1; possibly TRBD2 for D (6 bases). Trimming stripped 6 bases from V and 9 bases from J, with 18 bases between. This CDR3 spans 14 amino acids. CDR1 is SSHAT, CDR2 FNYEAQ, per germline (reference sequence). CDR3 in amino acids: CASSSQQGRGEQFF. Written as DNA, the CDR3 is TGTGCCAGCAGTTCCCAACAAGGGCGGGGTGAGCAGTTCTTC. The complete variable domain, with remaining parts taken from reference TRBV7-7 and TRBJ2-1, reads GAGVSQSPRYKVTKRGQDVTLRCDPISSHATLYWYQQALGQGPEFLTYFNYEAQPDKSGLPSDRFSAERPEGSISTLTIQRTEQRDSAMYRCASSSQQGRGEQFFGPGTRLTVL.

The CDR3, as DNA: TGCAGTGCTTGGGGACTCGAAGAGCAGTACTTC. This sequence encodes CSAWGLEEQYF. The chain couples TRBV20-1 to TRBJ2-7; possibly TRBD2 for D (6 bases). Per the germline V gene, CDR1 is DFQATT and CDR2 is SNEGSKA (reference sequence). The ends were cut back, 5 bases at V and 7 bases at J, with 12 bases in the middle. This CDR3 region has 11 residues.

The chain links TRBV2 to TRBJ1-1; the match to TRBD1 covers 7 bases. Germline lookup yields CDR1 SNHLY and CDR2 FYNNEI. The CDR3 is made up of 13 amino acids. V lost 10 bases, J lost 4 bases, and 9 bases stayed unmatched. The CDR3, as DNA: TGTGCCAACGGACAGGAAATGAGCACTGAAGCTTTCTTT. Protein product: CANGQEMSTEAFF.

This chain links TRBV19 with TRBJ2-5; no reliable D call. This CDR3 has 13 residues. V shed 3 bases and J shed 5 bases, with 10 bases lying between them. From germline, CDR1 is LNHDA and CDR2 SQIVND (reference sequence). Written as DNA, the CDR3 is TGTGCCAGTAGTATTAGCAGTGTGGAGACCCAGTACTTC. It encodes CASSISSVETQYF. The variable domain in full, completed from reference TRBV19 and TRBJ2-5, reads DGGITQSPKYLFRKEGQNVTLSCEQNLNHDAMYWYRQDPGQGLRLIYYSQIVNDFQKGDIAEGYSVSREKKESFPLTVTSAQKNPTAFYLCASSISSVETQYFGPGTRLLVL.

The chain combines TRBV19 with TRBJ2-5, with D perhaps TRBD2 (5 bases). The V end was cut by 3 bases, the J end by 2 bases, with 7 bases between. Germline V CDR1 and CDR2: LNHDA, SQIVND (reference sequence). This CDR3 has 13 residues. The chain's CDR3 is CASSMGEQETQYF. CDR3 DNA sequence: TGTGCCAGTAGTATGGGAGAACAAGAGACCCAGTACTTC.

This sequence joins TRBV11-1 and TRBJ2-5; a weak D match, TRBD2 (6 bases). V was cut by 3 bases and J by 2 bases, with 16 bases left in between. This CDR3 contains 16 residues. The germline V gene encodes CDR1 SGHAT and CDR2 FQDESV (reference sequence). The CDR3: CASSLGTRERQETQYF. The CDR3 DNA reads TGTGCCAGCAGCTTGGGTACCCGGGAGCGACAAGAGACCCAGTACTTC.

V gene TRBV27 combines with J gene TRBJ1-1; D perhaps matches TRBD1 (5 bases). Germline loops: CDR1 MNHEY, CDR2 SMNVEV (reference sequence). The CDR3 has 12 residues. Trimming took 6 bases from V and 5 from J, leaving 10 bases between them. The CDR3 loop reads CASRTGGTEAFF. The DNA of the CDR3 is TGTGCCAGCAGGACCGGGGGAACTGAAGCTTTCTTT.

V usage is TRBV28 and J usage is TRBJ1-6; D remains unclear. This CDR3 is built from 15 residues. Germline values: CDR1 MDHEN, CDR2 SYDVKM. V was trimmed by 5 bases and J by 7 bases, leaving 15 bases between them. CDR3 in amino acids: CASSALAGLNSPLHF. CDR3 coding DNA: TGTGCCAGCAGTGCGCTGGCGGGCTTAAATTCACCCCTCCACTTT.

The chain has TRBV7-2 and TRBJ2-4, with 7 bases lining up with TRBD1. This CDR3 contains 14 residues. V shed 2 bases and J 3 bases; nucleotides not matched to a gene: 1. The germline gives CDR1 SGHTA, CDR2 FQGNSA. This CDR3 reads CASSLRDSKNIQYF. The CDR3 nucleotides read TGTGCCAGCAGCTTAAGGGACAGCAAAAACATTCAGTACTTC.

This clone was picked up a small number of times. The genes are TRBV29-1 and TRBJ2-7; D is unresolved. V lost 0 bases and J lost 4, with 7 bases in between. Germline V gene sequence: CDR1 SQVTM, CDR2 ANQGSEA. This CDR3 spans 12 amino acids. CDR3 in amino acids: CSVEDLRYEQYF. The CDR3 region has the DNA TGCAGCGTTGAAGACCTGCGATACGAGCAGTACTTC.

J is TRBJ2-5 and V is TRBV25-1; 9 nucleotides line up with TRBD1. Losses at the gene ends were 4 bases for V and 3 bases for J; bases not matched to a gene: 12. In germline, CDR1 is MGHDK, CDR2 SYGVNS. CDR3 size: 17 residues. The CDR3 reads CASSASPEGQGKETQYF. Written as DNA, the CDR3 is TGTGCCAGCAGTGCCTCACCTGAGGGACAGGGTAAAGAGACCCAGTACTTC.

This clone has only one observation. The chain employs TRBV29-1 and TRBJ1-1; D might be TRBD1 (6 bases). The length of the CDR3 is 13 residues. Trimming shortened V by 4 bases and J by 2 bases, and 11 bases separated the two germline ends. Germline CDR1 is SQVTM and CDR2 is ANQGSEA. CDR3 sequence (DNA): TGCAGCGTTGGGACAGTCTACAACACTGAAGCTTTCTTT. Encoded protein: CSVGTVYNTEAFF.

The chain couples TRBV6-6 to TRBJ2-1, with 10 bases matching TRBD1. Germline CDR1 MNHNY, CDR2 SVGAGI (reference sequence). Unmatched junction bases numbered 10, after V lost 5 bases and J lost 9 bases. The CDR3 has 15 amino acids. CDR3 in amino acids: CASSDPGQGRFEQFF. The CDR3 DNA sequence: TGTGCCAGCAGTGATCCGGGACAGGGGAGATTTGAGCAGTTCTTC.

Only a few counts were recorded for this clone. The rearrangement uses TRBV5-6 and TRBJ2-1; D not resolved. The V and J ends lost 7 bases and 7 bases respectively, with 9 bases between them. Germline-derived CDR1 and CDR2 are SGHDT and YYEEEE. This CDR3 spans 11 amino acids. The CDR3 DNA sequence: TGTGCCAGCCTACTGCGGAATGAGCAGTTCTTC. Translating gives CASLLRNEQFF. Filled out from reference TRBV5-6 and TRBJ2-1, the complete variable domain reads DAGVTQSPTHLIKTRGQQVTLRCSPKSGHDTVSWYQQALGQGPQFIFQYYEEEERQRGNFPDRFSGHQFPNYSSELNVNALLLGDSALYLCASLLRNEQFFGPGTRLTVL.

This clone was counted between two and nine times. The chain recombines TRBV4-1 with TRBJ1-3; D is perhaps TRBD1 (5 bases). The CDR3 extends over 16 amino acids. Germline CDR1 is MGHRA and CDR2 is YSYEKL. Trimming left V 1 base short and J 4 bases short, with 14 bases between. The CDR3 region is CASSQGGPWGGNTIYF. Written as DNA, the CDR3 is TGCGCCAGCAGCCAAGGGGGTCCCTGGGGCGGAAACACCATATATTTT.